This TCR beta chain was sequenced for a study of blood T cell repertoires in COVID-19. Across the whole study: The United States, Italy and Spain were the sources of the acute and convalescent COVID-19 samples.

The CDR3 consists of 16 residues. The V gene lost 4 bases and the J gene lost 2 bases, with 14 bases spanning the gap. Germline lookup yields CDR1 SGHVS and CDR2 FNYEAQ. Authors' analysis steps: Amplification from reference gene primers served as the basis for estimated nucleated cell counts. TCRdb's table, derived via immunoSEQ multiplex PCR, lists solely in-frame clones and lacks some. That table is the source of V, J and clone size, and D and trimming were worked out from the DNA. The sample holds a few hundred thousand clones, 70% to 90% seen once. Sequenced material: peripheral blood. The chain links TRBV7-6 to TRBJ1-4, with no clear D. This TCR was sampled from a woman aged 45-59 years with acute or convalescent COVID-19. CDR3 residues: CASSSPGGVTNEKLFF. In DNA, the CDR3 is TGTGCCAGCAGCTCCCCGGGAGGAGTCACTAATGAAAAACTGTTTTTT.